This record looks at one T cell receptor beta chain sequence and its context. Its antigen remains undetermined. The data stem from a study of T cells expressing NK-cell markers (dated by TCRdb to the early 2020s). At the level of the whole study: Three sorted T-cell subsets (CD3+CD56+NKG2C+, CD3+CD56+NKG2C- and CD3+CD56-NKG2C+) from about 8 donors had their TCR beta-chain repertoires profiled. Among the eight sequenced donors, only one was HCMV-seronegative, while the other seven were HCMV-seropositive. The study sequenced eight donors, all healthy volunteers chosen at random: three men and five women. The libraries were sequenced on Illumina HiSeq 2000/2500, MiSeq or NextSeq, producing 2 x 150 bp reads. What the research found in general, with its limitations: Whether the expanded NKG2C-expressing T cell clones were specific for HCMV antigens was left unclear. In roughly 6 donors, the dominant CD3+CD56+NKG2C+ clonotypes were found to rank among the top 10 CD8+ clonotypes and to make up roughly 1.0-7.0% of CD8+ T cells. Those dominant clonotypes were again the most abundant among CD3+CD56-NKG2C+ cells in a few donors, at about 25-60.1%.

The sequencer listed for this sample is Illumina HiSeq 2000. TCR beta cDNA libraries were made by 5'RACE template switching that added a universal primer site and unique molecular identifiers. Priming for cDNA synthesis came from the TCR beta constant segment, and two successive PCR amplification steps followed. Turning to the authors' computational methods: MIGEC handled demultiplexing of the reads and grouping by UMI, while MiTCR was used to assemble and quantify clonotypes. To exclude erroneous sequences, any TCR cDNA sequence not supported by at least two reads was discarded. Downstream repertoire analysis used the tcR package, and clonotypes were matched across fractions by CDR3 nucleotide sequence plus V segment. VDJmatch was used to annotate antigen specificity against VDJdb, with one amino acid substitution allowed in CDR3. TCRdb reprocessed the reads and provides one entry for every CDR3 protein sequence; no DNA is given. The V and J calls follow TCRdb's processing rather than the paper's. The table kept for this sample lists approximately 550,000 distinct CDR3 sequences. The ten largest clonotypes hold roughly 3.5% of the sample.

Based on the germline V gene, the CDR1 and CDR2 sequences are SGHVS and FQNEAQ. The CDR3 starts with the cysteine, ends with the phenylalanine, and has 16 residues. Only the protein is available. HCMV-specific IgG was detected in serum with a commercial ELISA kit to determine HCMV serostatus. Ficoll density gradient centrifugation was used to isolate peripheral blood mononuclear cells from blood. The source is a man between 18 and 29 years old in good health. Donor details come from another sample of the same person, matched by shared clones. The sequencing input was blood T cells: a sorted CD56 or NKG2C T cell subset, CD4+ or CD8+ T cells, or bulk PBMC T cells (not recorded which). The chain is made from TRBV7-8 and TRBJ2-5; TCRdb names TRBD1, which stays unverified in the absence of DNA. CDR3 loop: CASSLGGTGELETQYF.